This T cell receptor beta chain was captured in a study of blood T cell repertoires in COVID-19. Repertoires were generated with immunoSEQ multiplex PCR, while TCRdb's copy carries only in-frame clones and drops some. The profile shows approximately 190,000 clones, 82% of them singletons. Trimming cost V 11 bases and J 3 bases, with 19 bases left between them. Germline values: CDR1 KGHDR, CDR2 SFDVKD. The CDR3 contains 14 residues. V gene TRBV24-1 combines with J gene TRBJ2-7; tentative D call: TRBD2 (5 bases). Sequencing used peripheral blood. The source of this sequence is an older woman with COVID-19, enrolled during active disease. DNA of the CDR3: TGTGCCAGCGCGGCCGGGGTTCCCAACTACGAGCAGTACTTC. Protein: CASAAGVPNYEQYF.